Listed here is a single T cell receptor beta chain. Its antigen is unidentified. The protocol was immunoSEQ multiplex PCR, while the TCRdb copy is restricted to in-frame clones and leaves out a portion. The sample lists approximately 140,000 clones, 90% to 95% seen once, with around 3.8% in the top ten. The data are from a study of T cell responses to AZD1222 COVID-19 vaccine. The study, taken as a whole, reports: Possibly, clonal diversity was underestimated; donors were largely white British and included more females. Close to half of all spike-specific TCRs reportedly target regions of the variants that are unmutated. Repertoires in all cases were sampled only once the peak T cell response had passed.

Trimming pared 7 bases from V and 4 bases from J, leaving 29 bases between. The CDR3 totals 19 residues. In germline, CDR1 is KGHDR, CDR2 SFDVKD. This chain connects TRBV24-1 to TRBJ2-3; D possibly uses TRBD1 or TRBD2 (5 bases each). The TCR comes from an adult who received the AZD1222 COVID-19 vaccine. Sequenced here: peripheral blood, sampled 28 days after the second AZD1222 dose. The CDR3 sequence: CATSASFFQGYSGADTQYF. The CDR3, as DNA: TGTGCCACCAGCGCTTCCTTTTTCCAGGGTTACAGCGGAGCAGATACGCAGTATTTT.